This passage covers 12 T cell receptor beta chains from one sample sequenced in a study of blood T cells in healthy people across ages. The use of a sample-barcoded 5' primer and a J-beta primer mix characterized a second PCR of 7 to 11 cycles. MiXCR was run by TCRdb on the 5' RACE reads, yielding one entry per CDR3 protein. Of about 930,000 distinct CDR3 sequences listed, around 29% are singletons. Another study also made use of these data, one on T cells of mothers and their children.

The sequencing input was blood. The receptors originated from a middle-aged woman in good health.

By proportion, this clonotype is medium-sized. The J gene is TRBJ2-1, the V gene TRBV19; 7 bases align to TRBD1. The V segment lost 1 base and the J segment 4 bases; nucleotides outside the gene matches: 4. Germline CDR1 is LNHDA and CDR2 is SQIVND (reference sequence). The CDR3 sequence is 15 residues long. CDR3 region: CASSIVTGPYNEQFF. The CDR3 DNA reads as TGTGCCAGTAGTATAGTGACAGGGCCTTACAATGAGCAGTTCTTC.

This clonotype has just a few counts. The V gene is TRBV12-3 or TRBV12-4, the J gene TRBJ2-5, with D possibly TRBD1 on 5 matching bases. The CDR3 length is 14 residues. Trimming left V 5 bases short and J 1 base short, with 11 bases between. The CDR3 sequence is CASSHRRPQETQYF. In nucleotides, the CDR3 is TGTGCCAGCAGTCACAGGCGGCCCCAAGAGACCCAGTACTTC.

In regard to this clonotype: Since a much larger clone is just one base distant, this may be a read error. The rearrangement joins TRBV3-1 to TRBJ2-4, with 9 bases lining up with TRBD1. The J call could be wrong; TRBJ2-7 is a better fit for the DNA end. Germline V gene sequence: CDR1 LGHDT, CDR2 YNNKEL (reference sequence). The CDR3 has 16 residues. For the CDR3, the DNA is TGTGCCAGCAGCCCCGGAACCGGGACAGGGAACCACGAGCAGTACTTC. It is translated as CASSPGTGTGNHEQYF.

This clonotype was seen a few times. The junction differs from germline at one of its ends, possibly a read error. This chain joins TRBV12-3 or TRBV12-4 and TRBJ2-1; D might be TRBD1 or TRBD2, each matching 6 bases. The CDR3 covers 16 residues. CDR3 DNA sequence: TGTGCCGGCAGTCCAGAGACAGGAGGGTCCTACAATGAGCAGTTCTTC. This sequence encodes CAGSPETGGSYNEQFF.

The sample holds a few counts of this clonotype. The genes are TRBV20-1 and TRBJ2-1; D uncertain. The germline CDR1 and CDR2 sequences are DFQATT and SNEGSKA (reference sequence). V was clipped by 5 bases and J by 2 bases, with 10 bases between them. The CDR3 is 13 amino acids. The DNA for the CDR3 is TGCAGTGCTGGGCCCACACCCTACAATGAGCAGTTCTTC. Its translation is CSAGPTPYNEQFF.

Of note for this clonotype: A much larger clone differs from this one at a single base, so this may be a read error. The chain couples TRBV4-1 to TRBJ1-4; TRBD1 is a possible D gene (5 bases). V was cut by 1 base and J by 6 bases, with 15 bases left in between. The CDR3 runs 16 residues. Germline V gene lookup returns CDR1 MGHRA and CDR2 YSYEKL. CDR3 DNA: TGCGCCAGCAGCCAAGGGAAGGGGACGGGGGATGAAAAACTGTTTTTT. It codes for CASSQGKGTGDEKLFF.

This clonotype has a count of ten or more. Possible read error: a much larger clone is one base away. The J gene is TRBJ2-5, the V gene TRBV7-9; 14 bases agree with TRBD2. J lost 11 bases, V lost 1 base, and 15 bases had no gene match. CDR3 length: 18 residues. Germline-derived CDR1 and CDR2 are SEHNR and FQNEAQ (reference sequence). This CDR3 is CASSLESYGTSGGNEQYF. In DNA form, the CDR3 reads TGTGCCAGCAGCTTAGAGTCTTATGGGACTAGCGGGGGCAATGAGCAGTACTTC.

The rearrangement uses TRBV5-4 and TRBJ2-7; D is unclear. V gave up 4 bases and J gave up 3 bases, with 11 bases separating them. The CDR3 extends over 13 amino acids. Germline CDR1 SGHNT, CDR2 YYREEE (reference sequence). CDR3 protein: CASSPETFYEQYF. DNA of the CDR3: TGTGCCAGCAGCCCGGAGACATTCTACGAGCAGTACTTC. The variable domain in full, completed from reference TRBV5-4 and TRBJ2-7, reads ETGVTQSPTHLIKTRGQQVTLRCSSQSGHNTVSWYQQALGQGPQFIFQYYREEENGRGNFPPRFSGLQFPNYSSELNVNALELDDSALYLCASSPETFYEQYFGPGTRLTVT.

The gene calls are TRBV20-1 and TRBJ2-1, with 10 bases aligning to TRBD1. Trimming at V came to 6 bases and at J to 7 bases, leaving 6 bases not matched to a gene. The V gene's germline CDR1 is DFQATT and CDR2 SNEGSKA (reference sequence). CDR3 length: 13 amino acids. The CDR3 DNA is TGCAGTGCCCCGGGACAGGGGTTAAATGAGCAGTTCTTC. Encoded protein: CSAPGQGLNEQFF.

This clonotype has a handful of counts. This chain links TRBV18 with TRBJ2-3; no clear D. CDR1 and CDR2 (germline): KGHSH, LQKENI. V lost 5 bases, J lost 1 base, and 7 bases lay in between. CDR3 length: 13 residues. Here the CDR3 reads CASSSPGTDTQYF. CDR3 nucleotide sequence: TGTGCCAGCTCATCCCCTGGCACAGATACGCAGTATTTT.

This clonotype was detected ten times or more. The CDR3, as DNA: TGTGCCAGCAGTTCAGTCCTAGCGGGGATTGAGACCCAGTACTTC. As protein: CASSSVLAGIETQYF. The chain links TRBV27 to TRBJ2-5; 9 bases are a match to TRBD2. The CDR3 has 15 amino acids. The V gene's germline CDR1 is MNHEY and CDR2 SMNVEV (reference sequence). Trimming removed 4 bases from V and 5 bases from J; junction bases left unmatched: 8.

Ten or more counts support this clonotype. The J gene is TRBJ2-7, the V gene TRBV20-1; 8 nucleotides align to TRBD2. V trimming: 1 base; J trimming: 6 bases; junction bases outside the gene matches: 5. The germline CDR1 and CDR2 sequences are DFQATT and SNEGSKA (reference sequence). This CDR3 is built from 13 residues. The CDR3 spells CSARGTSSTEQYF. DNA for the CDR3: TGCAGTGCTAGAGGGACTAGCAGCACCGAGCAGTACTTC.